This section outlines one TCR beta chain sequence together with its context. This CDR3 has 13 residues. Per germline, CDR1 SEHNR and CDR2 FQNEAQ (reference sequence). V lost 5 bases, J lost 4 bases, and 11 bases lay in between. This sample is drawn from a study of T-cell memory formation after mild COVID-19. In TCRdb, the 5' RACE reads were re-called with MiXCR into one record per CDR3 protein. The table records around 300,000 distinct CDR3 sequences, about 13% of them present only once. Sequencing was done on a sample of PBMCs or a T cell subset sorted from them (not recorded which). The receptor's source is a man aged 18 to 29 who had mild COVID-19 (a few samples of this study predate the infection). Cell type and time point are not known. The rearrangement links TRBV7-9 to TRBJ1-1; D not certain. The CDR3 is CASSVTGITEAFF. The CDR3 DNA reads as TGTGCCAGCAGCGTGACCGGTATCACTGAAGCTTTCTTT.